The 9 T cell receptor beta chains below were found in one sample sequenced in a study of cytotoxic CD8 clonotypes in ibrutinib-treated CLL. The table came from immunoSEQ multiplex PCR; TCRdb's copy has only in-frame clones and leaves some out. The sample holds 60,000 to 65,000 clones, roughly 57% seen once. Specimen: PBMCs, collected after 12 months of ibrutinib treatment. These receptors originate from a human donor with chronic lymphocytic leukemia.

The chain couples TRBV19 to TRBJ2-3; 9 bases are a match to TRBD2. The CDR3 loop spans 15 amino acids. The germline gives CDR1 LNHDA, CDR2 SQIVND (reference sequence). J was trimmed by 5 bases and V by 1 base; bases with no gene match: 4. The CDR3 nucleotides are TGTGCCAGTAGTATAGGCGGCGGGGGGGTAGATACGCAGTATTTT. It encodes CASSIGGGGVDTQYF.

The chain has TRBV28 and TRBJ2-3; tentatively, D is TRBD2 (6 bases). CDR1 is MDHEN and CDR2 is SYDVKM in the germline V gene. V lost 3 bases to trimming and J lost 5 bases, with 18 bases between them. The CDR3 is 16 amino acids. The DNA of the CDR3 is TGTGCCAGCAGTTTGCGGGGAAAGATAAGGGAAGATACGCAGTATTTT. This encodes CASSLRGKIREDTQYF.

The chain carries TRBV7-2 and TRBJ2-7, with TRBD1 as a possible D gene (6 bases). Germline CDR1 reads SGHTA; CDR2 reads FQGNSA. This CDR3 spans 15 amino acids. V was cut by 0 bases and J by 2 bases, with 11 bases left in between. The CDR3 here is CASSLAPGAAYEQYF. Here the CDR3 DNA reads TGTGCCAGCAGCTTAGCTCCAGGGGCCGCCTACGAGCAGTACTTC.

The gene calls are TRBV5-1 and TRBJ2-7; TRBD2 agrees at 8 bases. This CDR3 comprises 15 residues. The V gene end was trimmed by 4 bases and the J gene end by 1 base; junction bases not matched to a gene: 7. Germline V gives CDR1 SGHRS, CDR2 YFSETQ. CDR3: CASSPRLAGSYEQYF. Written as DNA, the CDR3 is TGCGCCAGCAGCCCGCGCCTAGCGGGTTCCTACGAGCAGTACTTC.

This chain's CDR3 is CASSPKDGLQTDTQYF. Here the CDR3 DNA reads TGTGCCAGCTCACCCAAGGACGGACTTCAAACAGATACGCAGTATTTT. V usage is TRBV18 and J usage is TRBJ2-3; tentative D call: TRBD2 (5 bases). The CDR3 contains 16 residues. Germline V gene sequence: CDR1 KGHSH, CDR2 LQKENI. Deletions cut 3 bases from V and 3 bases from J, with 16 bases between.

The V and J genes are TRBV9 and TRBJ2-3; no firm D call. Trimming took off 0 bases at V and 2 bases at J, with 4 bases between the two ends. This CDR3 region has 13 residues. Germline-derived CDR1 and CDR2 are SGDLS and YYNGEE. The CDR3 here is CASSVGPTDTQYF. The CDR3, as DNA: TGTGCCAGCAGCGTAGGCCCCACAGATACGCAGTATTTT.

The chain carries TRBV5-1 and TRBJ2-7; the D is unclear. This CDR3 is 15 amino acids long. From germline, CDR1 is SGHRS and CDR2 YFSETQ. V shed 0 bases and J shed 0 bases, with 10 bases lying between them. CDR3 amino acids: CASSLDYPSSYEQYF. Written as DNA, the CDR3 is TGCGCCAGCAGCTTGGACTATCCAAGCTCCTACGAGCAGTACTTC.

DNA of the CDR3: TGCAGCGTTGACAGGGGTATGGAGACCCAGTACTTC. It translates to CSVDRGMETQYF. The chain employs TRBV29-1 and TRBJ2-5; D possibly corresponds to TRBD1 (6 bases). Germline V lookup: CDR1 SQVTM, CDR2 ANQGSEA. V was shortened by 3 bases and J by 5 bases, with 10 bases between the two germline ends. This CDR3 contains 12 residues.

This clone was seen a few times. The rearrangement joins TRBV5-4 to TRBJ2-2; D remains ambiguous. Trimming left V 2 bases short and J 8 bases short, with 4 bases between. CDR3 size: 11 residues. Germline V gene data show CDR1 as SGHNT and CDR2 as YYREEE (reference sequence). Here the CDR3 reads CASSFAGELFF. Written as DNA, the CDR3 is TGTGCCAGCAGCTTCGCAGGGGAGCTGTTTTTT.